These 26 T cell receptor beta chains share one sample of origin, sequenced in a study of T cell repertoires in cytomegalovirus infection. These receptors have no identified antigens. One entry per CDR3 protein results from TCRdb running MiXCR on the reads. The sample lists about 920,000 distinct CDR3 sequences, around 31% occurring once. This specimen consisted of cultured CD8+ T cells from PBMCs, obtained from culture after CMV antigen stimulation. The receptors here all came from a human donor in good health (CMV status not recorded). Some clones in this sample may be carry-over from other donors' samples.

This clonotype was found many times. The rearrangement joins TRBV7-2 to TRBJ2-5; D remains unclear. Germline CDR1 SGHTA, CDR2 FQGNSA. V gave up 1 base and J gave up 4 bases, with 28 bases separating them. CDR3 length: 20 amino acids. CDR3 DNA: TGTGCCAGCAGCTTAGACCCGACCCTGTTGGCAGCCGCGTTAGGAGAGACCCAGTACTTC. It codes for CASSLDPTLLAAALGETQYF. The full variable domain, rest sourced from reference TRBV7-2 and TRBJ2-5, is GAGVSQSPSNKVTEKGKDVELRCDPISGHTALYWYRQSLGQGLEFLIYFQGNSAPDKSGLPSDRFSAERTGGSVSTLTIQRTQQEDSAVYLCASSLDPTLLAAALGETQYFGPGTRLLVL.

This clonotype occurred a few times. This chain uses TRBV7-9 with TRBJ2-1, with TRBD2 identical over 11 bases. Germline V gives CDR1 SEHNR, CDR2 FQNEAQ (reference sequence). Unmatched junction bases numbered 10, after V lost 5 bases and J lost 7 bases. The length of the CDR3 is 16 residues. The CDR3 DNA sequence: TGTGCCAGCAGCGCTCCACTAGCGGGGGCAAGGAATGAGCAGTTCTTC. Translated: CASSAPLAGARNEQFF.

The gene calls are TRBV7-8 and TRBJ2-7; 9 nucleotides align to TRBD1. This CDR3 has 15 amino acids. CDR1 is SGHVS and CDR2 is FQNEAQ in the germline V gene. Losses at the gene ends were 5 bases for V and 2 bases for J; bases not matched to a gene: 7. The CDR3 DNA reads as TGTGCCAGCAGCCCCCAAGGACAGGGGACCTACGAGCAGTACGTC. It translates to CASSPQGQGTYEQYV.

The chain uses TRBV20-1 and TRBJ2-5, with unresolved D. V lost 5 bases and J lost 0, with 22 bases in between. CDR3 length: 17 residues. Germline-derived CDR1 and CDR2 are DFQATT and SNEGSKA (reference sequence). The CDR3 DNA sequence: TGCAGTGCTTCTTTAGATCCAGCCGCGGCCTACCAAGAGACCCAGTACTTC. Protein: CSASLDPAAAYQETQYF.

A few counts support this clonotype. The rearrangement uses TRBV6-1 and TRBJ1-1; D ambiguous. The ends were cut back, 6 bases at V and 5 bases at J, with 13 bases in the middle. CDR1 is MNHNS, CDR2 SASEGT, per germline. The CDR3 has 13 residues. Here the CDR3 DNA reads TGTGCCAGCAGCGACCTTTACCGAACTGAAGCTTTCTTT. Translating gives CASSDLYRTEAFF.

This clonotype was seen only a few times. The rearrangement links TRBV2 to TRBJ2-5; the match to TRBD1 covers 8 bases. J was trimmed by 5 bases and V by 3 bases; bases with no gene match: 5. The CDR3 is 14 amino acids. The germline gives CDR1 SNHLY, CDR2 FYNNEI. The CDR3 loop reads CASSDRGLEETQYF. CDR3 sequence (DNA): TGTGCCAGCAGTGACAGGGGGCTGGAGGAGACCCAGTACTTC. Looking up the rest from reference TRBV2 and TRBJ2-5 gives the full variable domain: EPEVTQTPSHQVTQMGQEVILRCVPISNHLYFYWYRQILGQKVEFLVSFYNNEISEKSEIFDDQFSVERPDGSNFTLKIRSTKLEDSAMYFCASSDRGLEETQYFGPGTRLLVL.

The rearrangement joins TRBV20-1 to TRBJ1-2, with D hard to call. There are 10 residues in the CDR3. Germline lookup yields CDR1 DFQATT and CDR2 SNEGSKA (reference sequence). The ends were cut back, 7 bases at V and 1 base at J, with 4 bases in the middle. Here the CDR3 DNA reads TGCAGTGGAGATAACTATGGCTACACCTTC. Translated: CSGDNYGYTF.

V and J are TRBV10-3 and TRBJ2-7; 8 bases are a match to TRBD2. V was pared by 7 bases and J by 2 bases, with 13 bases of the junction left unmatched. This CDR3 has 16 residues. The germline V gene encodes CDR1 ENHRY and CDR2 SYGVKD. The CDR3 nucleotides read TGTGCCATCAACGGGGGGGCGGAAGCAAACCCCTACGAGCAGTACTTC. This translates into CAINGGAEANPYEQYF.

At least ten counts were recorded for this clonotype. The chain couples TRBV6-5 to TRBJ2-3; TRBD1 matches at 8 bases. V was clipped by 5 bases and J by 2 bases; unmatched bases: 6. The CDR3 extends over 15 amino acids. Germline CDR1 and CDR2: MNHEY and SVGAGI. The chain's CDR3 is CASSSRTGTTDTQYF. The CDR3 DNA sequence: TGTGCCAGCAGTAGCCGGACAGGGACCACAGATACGCAGTATTTT.

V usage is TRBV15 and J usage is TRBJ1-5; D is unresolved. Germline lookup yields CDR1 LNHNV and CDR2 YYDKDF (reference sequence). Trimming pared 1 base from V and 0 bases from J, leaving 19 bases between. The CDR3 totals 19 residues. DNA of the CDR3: TGTGCCACCAGCAGAGGCCCCTTCGAGATTACCTATAGCAATCAGCCCCAGCATTTT. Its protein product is CATSRGPFEITYSNQPQHF. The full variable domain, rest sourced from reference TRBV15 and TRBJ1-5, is DAMVIQNPRYQVTQFGKPVTLSCSQTLNHNVMYWYQQKSSQAPKLLFHYYDKDFNNEADTPDNFQSRRPNTSFCFLDIRSPGLGDTAMYLCATSRGPFEITYSNQPQHFGDGTRLSIL.

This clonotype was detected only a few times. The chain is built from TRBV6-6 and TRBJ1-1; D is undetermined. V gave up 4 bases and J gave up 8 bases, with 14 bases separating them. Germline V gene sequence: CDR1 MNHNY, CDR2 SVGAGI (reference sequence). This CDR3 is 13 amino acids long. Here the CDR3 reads CASSFPGHLEAFF. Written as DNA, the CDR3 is TGTGCCAGCAGTTTTCCAGGTCACTTAGAAGCTTTCTTT.

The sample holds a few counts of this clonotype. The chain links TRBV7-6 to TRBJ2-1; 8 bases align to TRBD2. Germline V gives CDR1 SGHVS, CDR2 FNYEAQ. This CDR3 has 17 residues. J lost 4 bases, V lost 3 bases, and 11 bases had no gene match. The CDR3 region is CASSLRTGGPKYNEQFF. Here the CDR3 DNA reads TGTGCCAGCAGCTTGAGAACGGGGGGGCCCAAGTACAATGAGCAGTTCTTC.

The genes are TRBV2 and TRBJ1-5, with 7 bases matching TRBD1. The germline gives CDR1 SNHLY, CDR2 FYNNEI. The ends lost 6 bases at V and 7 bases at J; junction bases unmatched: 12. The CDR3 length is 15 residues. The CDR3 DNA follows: TGTGCCAGCAGAGTCCCGGGACAGAGAGGCCAGCCCCAGCATTTT. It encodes CASRVPGQRGQPQHF.

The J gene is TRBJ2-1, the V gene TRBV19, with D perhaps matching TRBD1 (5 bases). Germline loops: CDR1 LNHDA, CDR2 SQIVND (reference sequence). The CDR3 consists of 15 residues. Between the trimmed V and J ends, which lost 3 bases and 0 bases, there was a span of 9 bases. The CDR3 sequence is CASSITGYSYNEQFF. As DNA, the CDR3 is TGTGCCAGTAGTATCACAGGCTACTCCTACAATGAGCAGTTCTTC.

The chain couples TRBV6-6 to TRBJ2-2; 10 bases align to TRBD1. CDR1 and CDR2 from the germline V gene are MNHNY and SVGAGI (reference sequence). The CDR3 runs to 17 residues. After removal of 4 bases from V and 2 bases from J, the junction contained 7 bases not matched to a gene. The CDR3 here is CASSSIRDRGNTGELFF. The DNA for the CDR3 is TGTGCCAGCAGTTCTATCAGGGACAGGGGAAACACCGGGGAGCTGTTTTTT.

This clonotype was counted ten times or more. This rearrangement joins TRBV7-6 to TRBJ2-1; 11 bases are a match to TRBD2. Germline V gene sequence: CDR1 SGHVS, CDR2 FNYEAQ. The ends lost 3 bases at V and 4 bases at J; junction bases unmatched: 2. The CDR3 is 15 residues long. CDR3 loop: CASSFRLAGYNEQFF. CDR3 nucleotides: TGTGCCAGCAGCTTTAGACTAGCGGGATACAATGAGCAGTTCTTC.

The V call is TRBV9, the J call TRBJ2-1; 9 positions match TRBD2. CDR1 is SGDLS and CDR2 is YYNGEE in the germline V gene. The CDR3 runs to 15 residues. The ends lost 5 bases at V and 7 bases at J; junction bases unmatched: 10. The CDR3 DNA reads TGTGCCAGCAGACCCCCTAGCGGGGAACGGAATGAGCAGTTCTTC. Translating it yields CASRPPSGERNEQFF.

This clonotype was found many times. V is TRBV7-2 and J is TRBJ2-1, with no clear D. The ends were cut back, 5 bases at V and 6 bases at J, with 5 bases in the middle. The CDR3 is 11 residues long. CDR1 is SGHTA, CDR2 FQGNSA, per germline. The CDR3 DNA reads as TGTGCCAGCAGCACTCTCAATGAGCAGTTCTTC. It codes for CASSTLNEQFF.

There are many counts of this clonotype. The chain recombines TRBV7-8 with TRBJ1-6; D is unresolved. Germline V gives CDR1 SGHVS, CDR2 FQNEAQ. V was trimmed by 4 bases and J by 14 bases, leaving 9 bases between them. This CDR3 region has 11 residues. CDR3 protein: CASSYSGALHF. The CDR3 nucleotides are TGTGCCAGCAGCTACAGTGGGGCCCTCCACTTT. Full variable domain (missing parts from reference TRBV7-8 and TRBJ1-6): GAGVSQSPRYKVAKRGQDVALRCDPISGHVSLFWYQQALGQGPEFLTYFQNEAQLDKSGLPSDRFFAERPEGSVSTLKIQRTQQEDSAVYLCASSYSGALHFGNGTRLTVT.

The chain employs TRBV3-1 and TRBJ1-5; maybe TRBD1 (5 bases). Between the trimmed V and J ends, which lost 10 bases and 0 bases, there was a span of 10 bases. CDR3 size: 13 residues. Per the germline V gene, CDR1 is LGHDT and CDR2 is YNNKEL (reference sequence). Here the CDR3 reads CATGDGSNQPQHF. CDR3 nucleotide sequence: TGTGCCACCGGGGACGGTAGCAATCAGCCCCAGCATTTT.

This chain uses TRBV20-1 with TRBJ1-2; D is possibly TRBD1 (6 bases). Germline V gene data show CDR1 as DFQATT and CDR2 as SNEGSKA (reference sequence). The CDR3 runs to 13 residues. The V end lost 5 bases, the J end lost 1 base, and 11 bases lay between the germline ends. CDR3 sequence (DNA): TGCAGTGCTCGCCCAGGGGATAACTATGGCTACACCTTC. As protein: CSARPGDNYGYTF.

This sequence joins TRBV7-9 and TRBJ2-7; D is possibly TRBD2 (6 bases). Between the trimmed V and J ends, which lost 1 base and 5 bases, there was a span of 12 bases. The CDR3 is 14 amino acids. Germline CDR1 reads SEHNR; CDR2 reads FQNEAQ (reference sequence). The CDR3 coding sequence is TGTGCCAGCAGCTTAGTGGACTATACGGACGAGCAGTACTTC. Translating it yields CASSLVDYTDEQYF.

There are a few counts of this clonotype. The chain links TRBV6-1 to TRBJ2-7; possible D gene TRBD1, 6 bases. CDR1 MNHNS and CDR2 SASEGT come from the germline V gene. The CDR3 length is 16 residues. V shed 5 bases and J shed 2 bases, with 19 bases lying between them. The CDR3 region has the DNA TGTGCCAGCAGTCCTGGTAGGGGACACGGGACCTACGAGCAGTACGTC. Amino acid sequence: CASSPGRGHGTYEQYV.

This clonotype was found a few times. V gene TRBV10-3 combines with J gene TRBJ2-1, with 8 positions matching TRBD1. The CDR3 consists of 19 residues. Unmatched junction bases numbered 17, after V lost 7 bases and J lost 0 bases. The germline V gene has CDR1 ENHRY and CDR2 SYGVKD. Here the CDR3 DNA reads TGTGCCATCATGACCGGGACAGGCGACATTCGGGGCTCCTACAATGAGCAGTTCTTC. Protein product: CAIMTGTGDIRGSYNEQFF.

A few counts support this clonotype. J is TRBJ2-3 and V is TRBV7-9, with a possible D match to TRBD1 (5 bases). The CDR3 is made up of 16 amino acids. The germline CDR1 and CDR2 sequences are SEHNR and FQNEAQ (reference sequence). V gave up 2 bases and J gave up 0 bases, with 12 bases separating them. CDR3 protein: CASSLTTAPSTDTQYF. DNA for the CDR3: TGTGCCAGCAGCTTAACGACAGCCCCTAGCACAGATACGCAGTATTTT.

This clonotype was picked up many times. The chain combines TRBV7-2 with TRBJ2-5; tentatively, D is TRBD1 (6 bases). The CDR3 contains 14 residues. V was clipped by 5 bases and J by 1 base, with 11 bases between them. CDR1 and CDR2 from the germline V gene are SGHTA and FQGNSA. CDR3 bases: TGTGCCAGCAGCCAAGACAGGTCCCAAGAGACCCAGTACTTC. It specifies CASSQDRSQETQYF.